The T cell receptor (beta chain) under discussion was sequenced for a study of shared clonotypes between healthy human individuals. The protocol was immunoSEQ multiplex PCR, while the TCRdb copy is restricted to in-frame clones and leaves out a portion. Among roughly 2.2 million clones listed, about nine tenths were seen once. A remark on this clone: Its ends do not fully match the called genes, so a read error is possible.

CDR1 is SGHAT and CDR2 is FQNNGV in the germline V gene. The length of the CDR3 is 14 residues. The sequence was obtained from a man in his late teens or twenties in good health. Some clones in this sample may be carry-over from other donors' samples. V usage is TRBV11-2 and J usage is TRBJ2-5; D possibly corresponds to TRBD1 (6 bases). Source material: naive CD4+ T cells from PBMCs. Subset reported: CD45RA+ positively selected. CDR3 sequence reads: CASSPLYREETQYF. The CDR3 nucleotides read TGTGCCAGCAGCCCCCTATACAGGGAAGAAACCCAGTACTTC.